The clone carrying this T cell receptor beta chain appeared many times. The CDR3 consists of 18 residues. With 5 bases clipped from V and 0 bases from J, the junction kept 14 bases outside the gene matches. CDR1 and CDR2 from the germline V gene are MNHEY and SMNVEV (reference sequence). In TCRdb, the PCR reads were re-called with MiXCR into one record per CDR3 protein. The data show around 10,000 distinct CDR3 sequences, roughly a quarter seen once. This specimen belongs to a study of immune characterization of retroperitoneal liposarcoma. J is TRBJ1-2 and V is TRBV27; the match to TRBD1 covers 8 bases. The TCR comes from a female donor with retroperitoneal liposarcoma. The sequenced material came from tumor tissue. The CDR3 DNA sequence: TGTGCCAGCAGTACAACTATCCTACGGGACAGGCCTAACTATGGCTACACCTTC. It specifies CASSTTILRDRPNYGYTF.